Listed here are 18 T cell receptor beta chains from one sample, sequenced in a study of spatial heterogeneity in lung cancer. The time point was: sample taken at primary tumor resection. Unsorted tumor, nontumor lung tissue or cryopreserved PBMC supplied the whole RNA. TCRdb re-called the 5' RACE reads with MiXCR, one entry per CDR3 protein. The data contain 30,000 to 45,000 distinct CDR3 sequences, around 5.2% of them singletons. Specimen: PBMCs, collected at surgery. The receptors come from a female donor with early-stage non-small cell lung cancer.

This clonotype was detected many times. The CDR3 spells CASSYLRGQGGPDTQYF. The DNA for the CDR3 is TGTGCCAGCAGTTACCTAAGGGGACAGGGGGGACCAGATACGCAGTATTTT. This chain uses TRBV6-6 with TRBJ2-3; 11 bases align to TRBD1. V dropped 2 bases and J dropped 4; count of bases not matched to a gene: 8. Germline CDR1 MNHNY, CDR2 SVGAGI (reference sequence). There are 17 residues in the CDR3.

This clonotype was recorded at least ten times. The chain has TRBV20-1 and TRBJ2-4; D may be TRBD1 (5 bases). The germline gives CDR1 DFQATT, CDR2 SNEGSKA (reference sequence). The ends were cut back, 3 bases at V and 0 bases at J, with 12 bases in the middle. This CDR3 contains 15 residues. The DNA of the CDR3 is TGCAGTGCTAGGGGGCACAATTCAGCCAAAAACATTCAGTACTTC. Its translation is CSARGHNSAKNIQYF.

This clonotype has ten or more counts. The chain uses TRBV5-1 and TRBJ2-7; TRBD2 agrees at 10 bases. The CDR3 has 16 amino acids. The V segment lost 0 bases and the J segment 4 bases; nucleotides outside the gene matches: 7. Germline CDR1 and CDR2: SGHRS and YFSETQ. CDR3 bases: TGCGCCAGCAGCTTGGCCGCTAGCGGGAGAATATACGAGCAGTACTTC. It specifies CASSLAASGRIYEQYF.

This clonotype occurred many times. The V gene is TRBV7-2, the J gene TRBJ2-7, with D maybe TRBD2 (5 bases). This CDR3 has 14 residues. Trimming removed 5 bases at V and 3 bases at J, with 14 bases between. CDR1 is SGHTA and CDR2 is FQGNSA in the germline V gene. The CDR3 region is CASSPVASSYEQYF. CDR3 nucleotides: TGTGCCAGCAGCCCTGTAGCTAGCAGCTACGAGCAGTACTTC.

This clonotype was counted between two and nine times. The V call is TRBV20-1, the J call TRBJ2-3; the D is unclear. Deletions cut 0 bases from V and 3 bases from J, with 10 bases between. The CDR3 spans 14 residues. CDR1 DFQATT and CDR2 SNEGSKA come from the germline V gene (reference sequence). DNA of the CDR3: TGCAGTGCTAGAGATGGCAGAACGACAGATACGCAGTATTTT. Translation: CSARDGRTTDTQYF.

About this clonotype itself: This is likely a read error, given that the CDR3 carries no conserved phenylalanine or tryptophan at its end. The J gene is TRBJ2-1, the V gene TRBV6-2 or TRBV6-3, with D perhaps TRBD2 (6 bases). The J call may be in error: the DNA end matches TRBJ2-7 better. Germline CDR1 reads MNHEY; CDR2 reads SVGEGT. There are 15 residues in the CDR3. The CDR3 spells CASSPPNREHNEQYY. The CDR3, as DNA: TGTGCCAGCAGTCCCCCCAACCGGGAGCACAATGAGCAGTACTAC.

In this sample, this clonotype turned up many times. The chain has TRBV4-3 and TRBJ2-7; D is possibly TRBD2 (5 bases). V was pared by 5 bases and J by 0 bases, with 11 bases between. The CDR3 has 14 amino acids. CDR1 is LGHNA, CDR2 YSLEER, per germline. In DNA form, the CDR3 reads TGCGCCAGCAGCTCGGAGGTCTACTCCTACGAGCAGTACTTC. Its translation: CASSSEVYSYEQYF.

This clonotype came up a few times. The V and J genes are TRBV6-2 or TRBV6-3 and TRBJ2-3; 7 positions match TRBD2. Germline V lookup: CDR1 MNHEY, CDR2 SVGEGT. With V trimmed by 2 bases and J by 5 bases, 7 bases remained unmatched. The CDR3 contains 15 residues. The DNA of the CDR3 is TGTGCCAGCAGTTACGGTCTCTCGGGAGGAGATACGCAGTATTTT. Residues: CASSYGLSGGDTQYF.

This clonotype came up many times. This sequence joins TRBV5-1 and TRBJ1-5; D not certain. Trimming pared 4 bases from V and 0 bases from J, leaving 8 bases between. From germline, CDR1 is SGHRS and CDR2 YFSETQ. This CDR3 has 14 amino acids. This CDR3 reads CASSLDPSNQPQHF. The CDR3 region has the DNA TGCGCCAGCAGCCTCGACCCTAGCAATCAGCCCCAGCATTTT. The whole variable domain, filled in from reference TRBV5-1 and TRBJ1-5, reads KAGVTQTPRYLIKTRGQQVTLSCSPISGHRSVSWYQQTPGQGLQFLFEYFSETQRNKGNFPGRFSGRQFSNSRSEMNVSTLELGDSALYLCASSLDPSNQPQHFGDGTRLSIL.

This clonotype has a handful of counts. The rearrangement uses TRBV7-9 and TRBJ2-2; D might be TRBD2 (6 bases). The CDR3 contains 16 residues. The V and J ends lost 8 bases and 3 bases respectively, with 19 bases between them. The germline V gene has CDR1 SEHNR and CDR2 FQNEAQ (reference sequence). The CDR3 spells CASGPGLHLHTGELFF. CDR3 nucleotide sequence: TGTGCCAGCGGACCGGGACTCCACCTCCACACCGGGGAGCTGTTTTTT.

This chain joins TRBV12-3 or TRBV12-4 and TRBJ2-3; 11 bases map to TRBD2. This CDR3 contains 16 residues. V shed 6 bases and J 2 bases; nucleotides not matched to a gene: 7. CDR3 residues: CASSFRTSGPTDTQYF. The CDR3 DNA reads as TGTGCCAGCAGCTTCCGGACTAGCGGGCCCACAGATACGCAGTATTTT.

This clonotype was seen many times. The chain has TRBV5-1 and TRBJ1-2; D is undetermined. CDR1 and CDR2 from the germline V gene are SGHRS and YFSETQ. V gave up 5 bases and J gave up 1 base, with 9 bases separating them. CDR3 size: 13 residues. The CDR3 region has the DNA TGCGCCAGCAGGGCCCAGCGTAACTATGGCTACACCTTC. Amino acids: CASRAQRNYGYTF. Full variable domain (remainder filled in from reference TRBV5-1 and TRBJ1-2): KAGVTQTPRYLIKTRGQQVTLSCSPISGHRSVSWYQQTPGQGLQFLFEYFSETQRNKGNFPGRFSGRQFSNSRSEMNVSTLELGDSALYLCASRAQRNYGYTFGSGTRLTVV.

The chain recombines TRBV6-5 with TRBJ2-5; D perhaps matches TRBD1 (6 bases). V was cut by 7 bases and J by 4 bases, with 19 bases left in between. This CDR3 is 15 amino acids long. Germline V gene lookup returns CDR1 MNHEY and CDR2 SVGAGI. The DNA of the CDR3 is TGTGCCAGCAACCAACAGGGTAGGGGGTTAGAGACCCAGTACTTC. Protein: CASNQQGRGLETQYF.

The sample holds many counts of this clonotype. The chain couples TRBV12-3 or TRBV12-4 to TRBJ1-4; 10 nucleotides line up with TRBD1. V was pared by 5 bases and J by 5 bases, with 5 bases of the junction left unmatched. The CDR3 has 15 amino acids. The CDR3 nucleotides read TGTGCCAGCAGTCCGGACAGGGGGACCAATGAAAAACTGTTTTTT. Encoded protein: CASSPDRGTNEKLFF.

This clonotype occurred many times. J is TRBJ2-1 and V is TRBV20-1; 7 positions agree with TRBD1. This CDR3 is built from 15 residues. Germline-derived CDR1 and CDR2 are DFQATT and SNEGSKA (reference sequence). The V gene end was trimmed by 6 bases and the J gene end by 0 bases; junction bases not matched to a gene: 8. CDR3 residues: CSALDRSNSYNEQFF. For the CDR3, the DNA is TGCAGTGCGCTGGACAGGTCAAACTCCTACAATGAGCAGTTCTTC.

This clonotype was detected ten times or more. V is TRBV27 and J is TRBJ1-2; no definite D call. The length of the CDR3 is 17 residues. Germline V gives CDR1 MNHEY, CDR2 SMNVEV (reference sequence). V lost 0 bases and J lost 4, with 18 bases in between. The CDR3 region is CASSLSKSFVPAYGYTF. The CDR3, as DNA: TGTGCCAGCAGTTTATCGAAAAGCTTCGTCCCTGCCTATGGCTACACCTTC.

At least ten counts were recorded for this clonotype. CDR3 bases: TGTGCCAGCAGTTACCCCAGTGGAAATCAGCCCCAGCATTTT. It specifies CASSYPSGNQPQHF. The chain couples TRBV28 to TRBJ1-5; D not certain. The V gene's germline CDR1 is MDHEN and CDR2 SYDVKM. V was shortened by 4 bases and J by 4 bases, with 11 bases between the two germline ends. The CDR3 has 14 residues.

This clonotype appeared many times. J is TRBJ2-7 and V is TRBV29-1, with D possibly TRBD2 on 5 matching bases. CDR1 SQVTM and CDR2 ANQGSEA come from the germline V gene. CDR3 size: 11 residues. The V end was cut by 4 bases, the J end by 5 bases, with 9 bases between. The DNA for the CDR3 is TGCAGCGTTGTACGAGGGCACGAGCAGTACTTC. Protein: CSVVRGHEQYF.